Below are 28 T cell receptor beta chains sequenced from a single sample in a study of blood T cell repertoires in COVID-19. Some clones are missing from TCRdb's copy, which holds only in-frame ones; the method was immunoSEQ multiplex PCR. The table includes about 200,000 clones, nearly 90% detected once. The sample comprised PBMCs or T cells enriched from blood (not recorded which). These receptors all stem from a woman younger than 45 with acute COVID-19.

The sample holds one count of this clone. The chain employs TRBV12-3 or TRBV12-4 and TRBJ2-5; D may be TRBD2 (6 bases). The CDR3 extends over 13 amino acids. V dropped 6 bases and J dropped 10 bases, with 18 bases sitting between them. CDR3 loop: CASRNNNPGLQYF. CDR3 in DNA: TGTGCCAGCAGAAATAACAACCCGGGACTCCAGTACTTC.

V and J are TRBV7-8 and TRBJ1-1, with TRBD1 as a possible D gene (6 bases). CDR1 is SGHVS, CDR2 FQNEAQ, per germline. The CDR3 spans 17 residues. V was trimmed by 1 base and J by 4 bases, leaving 19 bases between them. The CDR3, as DNA: TGTGCCAGCAGCTTAGAAGGGCATGGGACACTGGGCACTGAAGCTTTCTTT. Amino acid sequence: CASSLEGHGTLGTEAFF. The full variable domain, its missing parts supplied by reference TRBV7-8 and TRBJ1-1, is GAGVSQSPRYKVAKRGQDVALRCDPISGHVSLFWYQQALGQGPEFLTYFQNEAQLDKSGLPSDRFFAERPEGSVSTLKIQRTQQEDSAVYLCASSLEGHGTLGTEAFFGQGTRLTVV.

The rearrangement links TRBV9 to TRBJ1-2; 7 nucleotides align to TRBD1. Germline CDR1 is SGDLS and CDR2 is YYNGEE. V lost 0 bases, J lost 0 bases, and 8 bases stayed unmatched. The length of the CDR3 is 17 residues. In DNA form, the CDR3 reads TGTGCCAGCAGCGTAGAACCCCAGGGGGTTGCTAACTATGGCTACACCTTC. Protein sequence: CASSVEPQGVANYGYTF. Together with reference TRBV9 and TRBJ1-2, the CDR3 gives the full variable domain: DSGVTQTPKHLITATGQRVTLRCSPRSGDLSVYWYQQSLDQGLQFLIQYYNGEERAKGNILERFSAQQFPDLHSELNLSSLELGDSALYFCASSVEPQGVANYGYTFGSGTRLTVV.

This clone occurred once. The chain uses TRBV5-4 and TRBJ2-5; 11 positions agree with TRBD2. CDR3 size: 16 residues. J lost 2 bases, V lost 4 bases, and 7 bases had no gene match. Germline CDR1 and CDR2: SGHNT and YYREEE (reference sequence). The CDR3 bases are TGTGCCAGCAGCCACGATAGCGGGGGGGGTCAAGAGACCCAGTACTTC. This sequence encodes CASSHDSGGGQETQYF.

The J gene is TRBJ2-1, the V gene TRBV6-6, with 7 bases aligning to TRBD1. The V and J ends lost 10 bases and 4 bases, in that order; junction bases with no gene match: 10. Germline V gene sequence: CDR1 MNHNY, CDR2 SVGAGI (reference sequence). This CDR3 has 14 residues. CDR3 bases: TGTGCCACGGTCCAGGGACAGCTATACAATGAGCAGTTCTTC. Residues: CATVQGQLYNEQFF.

The chain has TRBV19 and TRBJ2-1, with 9 bases that match TRBD1. Germline CDR1 reads LNHDA; CDR2 reads SQIVND (reference sequence). The CDR3 sequence is 16 residues long. V was pared by 5 bases and J by 5 bases, with 10 bases of the junction left unmatched. The CDR3 region is CASSHPGTGIHNEQFF. CDR3 coding DNA: TGTGCCAGTAGTCATCCCGGGACAGGGATCCACAATGAGCAGTTCTTC.

DNA of the CDR3: TGTGCCAGTAGTAACCCCGGGTATAGCAATCAGCCCCAGCATTTT. This encodes CASSNPGYSNQPQHF. The genes are TRBV19 and TRBJ1-5; the D is unclear. Trimming removed 4 bases from V and 0 bases from J, with 10 bases in between. Germline V lookup: CDR1 LNHDA, CDR2 SQIVND (reference sequence). The CDR3 extends over 15 amino acids.

This clone was detected once. This sample includes further DNA sequences coding for the same CDR3. The J gene is TRBJ1-2, the V gene TRBV10-3; 7 bases match TRBD1. The CDR3 contains 14 residues. Germline V gene sequence: CDR1 ENHRY, CDR2 SYGVKD. The V and J ends lost 3 bases and 2 bases, in that order; junction bases with no gene match: 3. The CDR3 region is CAISESTGNYGYTF. The CDR3 DNA sequence: TGTGCCATCAGTGAATCGACAGGGAACTATGGCTACACCTTC.

This chain links TRBV9 with TRBJ1-4; 8 bases map to TRBD1. Germline loops: CDR1 SGDLS, CDR2 YYNGEE. V trimming: 3 bases; J trimming: 5 bases; junction bases outside the gene matches: 6. CDR3 length: 15 amino acids. The CDR3: CASSEEDRANEKLFF. CDR3 coding DNA: TGTGCCAGCAGCGAAGAGGACAGGGCCAATGAAAAACTGTTTTTT.

The V call is TRBV15, the J call TRBJ2-7; 8 positions agree with TRBD1. After removal of 1 base from V and 3 bases from J, the junction contained 5 bases not matched to a gene. In germline, CDR1 is LNHNV, CDR2 YYDKDF (reference sequence). The CDR3 has 15 amino acids. The CDR3 here is CATSRVAGQGYEQYF. The CDR3 DNA follows: TGTGCCACCAGCAGAGTAGCCGGACAGGGCTACGAGCAGTACTTC.

The V gene is TRBV3-1 (or the pseudogene TRBV3-2), the J gene TRBJ1-6; D perhaps matches TRBD1 (5 bases). The V and J ends lost 2 bases and 8 bases respectively, with 16 bases between them. The CDR3 is 16 residues long. Germline V gene data show CDR1 as LGHDT and CDR2 as YNNKEL (reference sequence). CDR3 region: CASSQFQDTHDSPLHF. In DNA, the CDR3 is TGTGCCAGCAGCCAATTCCAGGACACTCATGATTCACCCCTCCACTTT.

Regarding this clone: In the same sample, other DNA sequences code for this CDR3. J is TRBJ1-2 and V is TRBV19, with TRBD1 matching 9 bases. The CDR3 runs 15 residues. The germline CDR1 and CDR2 sequences are LNHDA and SQIVND (reference sequence). V shed 3 bases and J 2 bases; nucleotides not matched to a gene: 4. CDR3: CASSIPGQGNYGYTF. The CDR3 coding sequence is TGTGCCAGTAGTATCCCGGGACAGGGAAACTATGGCTACACCTTC.

The chain carries TRBV3-1 (or the pseudogene TRBV3-2) and TRBJ1-6; TRBD1 aligns across 7 bases. V shed 5 bases and J 6 bases; nucleotides not matched to a gene: 4. The germline gives CDR1 LGHDT, CDR2 YNNKEL (reference sequence). CDR3 size: 14 residues. The CDR3 sequence: CASSTPGGNSPLHF. The CDR3 DNA sequence: TGTGCCAGCAGCACTCCAGGGGGTAATTCACCCCTCCACTTT.

Remarks on this clone: The junction departs from the called germline gene at one end, perhaps through a read error. The chain is built from TRBV19 and TRBJ1-5, with a tentative D call TRBD1 (6 bases). Germline V CDR1 and CDR2: LNHDA, SQIVND (reference sequence). The CDR3 has 14 residues. The CDR3 DNA follows: TGTGCCAGTAGTTTAGACAGGCTCAATCAGCCCCAGCATTTT. Residues: CASSLDRLNQPQHF. The whole variable domain, remainder taken from reference TRBV19 and TRBJ1-5, is DGGITQSPKYLFRKEGQNVTLSCEQNLNHDAMYWYRQDPGQGLRLIYYSQIVNDFQKGDIAEGYSVSREKKESFPLTVTSAQKNPTAFYLCASSLDRLNQPQHFGDGTRLSIL.

The rearrangement links TRBV5-3 to TRBJ1-6; 10 bases fit TRBD1. TRBV5-3 is recorded as an ORF, its role being uncertain. The CDR3 consists of 16 residues. V shed 4 bases and J 7 bases; nucleotides not matched to a gene: 8. CDR3 residues: CARSEDPGQGNSPLHF. The CDR3, as DNA: TGTGCCAGAAGCGAGGACCCGGGACAGGGGAATTCACCCCTCCACTTT.

With respect to this clone: A junction end diverges from the germline sequence, so it may reflect a read error. V gene TRBV29-1 combines with J gene TRBJ1-2, with unresolved D. This CDR3 has 11 residues. CDR1 is SQVTM, CDR2 ANQGSEA, per germline. The CDR3 protein is CSFDKEDGYTF. The CDR3 DNA is TGCAGCTTTGACAAGGAGGATGGCTACACCTTC.

V and J are TRBV29-1 and TRBJ2-5, with D possibly being TRBD1 (7 bases). This CDR3 has 13 residues. Germline V lookup: CDR1 SQVTM, CDR2 ANQGSEA. Trimming pared 0 bases from V and 5 bases from J, leaving 10 bases between. The CDR3 nucleotides read TGCAGCGTTGAAGACAGGGGGAGGGAGACCCAGTACTTC. It encodes CSVEDRGRETQYF.

V gene TRBV11-3 combines with J gene TRBJ2-3; TRBD1 agrees at 7 bases. Germline lookup yields CDR1 SGHNT and CDR2 YENEEA. This CDR3 has 12 amino acids. J was trimmed by 6 bases and V by 5 bases; bases with no gene match: 2. CDR3 region: CASSDRVDTQYF. Here the CDR3 DNA reads TGTGCCAGCAGCGACAGGGTGGATACGCAGTATTTT.

The chain couples TRBV4-1 to TRBJ2-2; 12 bases agree with TRBD2. This CDR3 is built from 18 residues. Germline-derived CDR1 and CDR2 are MGHRA and YSYEKL. With 0 bases clipped from V and 1 base from J, the junction kept 3 bases outside the gene matches. The CDR3 DNA reads TGCGCCAGCAGCCAAGATAGGGGACTAGCGGGGAACACCGGGGAGCTGTTTTTT. Its protein product is CASSQDRGLAGNTGELFF.

V usage is TRBV4-1 and J usage is TRBJ1-2, with TRBD1 matching over 10 bases. CDR1 and CDR2 from the germline V gene are MGHRA and YSYEKL. Trimming cost V 3 bases and J 3 bases; bases outside gene matches: 4. The CDR3 has 15 amino acids. The CDR3 DNA is TGCGCCAGCAGCCAGGGACAGGGGATAGACTATGGCTACACCTTC. Translated, it gives CASSQGQGIDYGYTF.

V and J are TRBV4-1 and TRBJ1-1; 9 nucleotides align to TRBD1. There are 13 residues in the CDR3. Germline CDR1 reads MGHRA; CDR2 reads YSYEKL. The J segment lost 5 bases and the V segment lost 6 bases, leaving 4 bases of the junction unmatched. DNA for the CDR3: TGCGCCAGCAGACCGACAGGGGGAACTGAAGCTTTCTTT. This encodes CASRPTGGTEAFF.

The V call is TRBV2, the J call TRBJ2-3; 8 bases are shared with TRBD1. Per the germline V gene, CDR1 is SNHLY and CDR2 is FYNNEI. This CDR3 spans 14 amino acids. V dropped 9 bases and J dropped 11; count of bases not matched to a gene: 16. The CDR3 region is CASKSGRTGGKQYF. As DNA, the CDR3 is TGTGCCAGTAAATCCGGGAGAACAGGGGGAAAGCAGTATTTT.

This clone was seen a few times. The chain combines TRBV7-2 with TRBJ1-1, with 9 bases fitting TRBD1. The J segment lost 4 bases and the V segment lost 5 bases, leaving 2 bases of the junction unmatched. This CDR3 has 13 residues. CDR1 SGHTA and CDR2 FQGNSA come from the germline V gene. The CDR3 loop reads CASSAQGATEAFF. The CDR3 coding sequence is TGTGCCAGCAGCGCACAGGGGGCCACTGAAGCTTTCTTT.

V usage is TRBV7-8 and J usage is TRBJ2-2; possible D gene TRBD2, 6 bases. CDR1 is SGHVS, CDR2 FQNEAQ, per germline. V lost 3 bases and J lost 5, with 7 bases in between. This CDR3 spans 13 amino acids. In DNA, the CDR3 is TGTGCCAGCAGCTTGGGGGGAACCGGGGAGCTGTTTTTT. Protein sequence: CASSLGGTGELFF.

V is TRBV2 and J is TRBJ1-3; D not certain. The CDR3 is made up of 15 amino acids. The germline V gene has CDR1 SNHLY and CDR2 FYNNEI. Trimming stripped 3 bases from V and 1 base from J, with 10 bases between. The CDR3 region is CASSEGGISGNTIYF. The CDR3 coding sequence is TGTGCCAGCAGTGAGGGAGGTATATCTGGAAACACCATATATTTT.

This clone was found once. The V gene is TRBV18, the J gene TRBJ1-6, with a tentative D call TRBD1 (5 bases). The CDR3 is 16 residues long. V gave up 2 bases and J gave up 6 bases, with 14 bases separating them. Per germline, CDR1 KGHSH and CDR2 LQKENI. CDR3 loop: CASSPAGLPGNSPLHF. In DNA form, the CDR3 reads TGTGCCAGCTCACCAGCAGGGCTTCCGGGTAATTCACCCCTCCACTTT.

The chain joins TRBV5-1 to TRBJ2-7; TRBD1 matches 7 bases. Looked up from germline, CDR1 is SGHRS and CDR2 is YFSETQ. The CDR3 length is 15 residues. V lost 4 bases to trimming and J lost 0 bases; unmatched junction nucleotides: 7. The CDR3 region is CASSITGAASYEQYF. In DNA, the CDR3 is TGCGCCAGCAGCATCACAGGGGCCGCCTCCTACGAGCAGTACTTC.

The genes are TRBV4-1 and TRBJ2-7; TRBD1 matches at 7 bases. Germline V gene data show CDR1 as MGHRA and CDR2 as YSYEKL. Germline trimming cut 4 bases from V and 3 bases from J; bases unmatched to any gene: 6. This CDR3 contains 14 residues. In nucleotides, the CDR3 is TGCGCCAGCAGCCTCGGGACAGATCTCTACGAGCAGTACTTC. This gives the protein CASSLGTDLYEQYF.